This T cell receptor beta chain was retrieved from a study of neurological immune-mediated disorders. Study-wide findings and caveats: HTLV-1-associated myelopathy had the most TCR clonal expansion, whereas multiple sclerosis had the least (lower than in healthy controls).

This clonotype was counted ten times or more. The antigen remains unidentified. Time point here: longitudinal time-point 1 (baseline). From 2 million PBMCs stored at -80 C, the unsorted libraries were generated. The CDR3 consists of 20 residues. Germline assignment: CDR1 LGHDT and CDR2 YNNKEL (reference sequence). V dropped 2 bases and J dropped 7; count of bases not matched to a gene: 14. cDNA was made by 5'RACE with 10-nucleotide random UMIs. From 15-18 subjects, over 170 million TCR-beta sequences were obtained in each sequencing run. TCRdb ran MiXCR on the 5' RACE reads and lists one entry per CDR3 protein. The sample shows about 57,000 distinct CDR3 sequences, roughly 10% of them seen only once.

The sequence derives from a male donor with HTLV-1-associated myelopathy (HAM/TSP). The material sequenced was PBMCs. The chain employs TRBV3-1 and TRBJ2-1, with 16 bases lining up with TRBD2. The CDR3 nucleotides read TGTGCCAGCAGCCAACCTACCGGGACTAGCGGGGGGGCCCGTCGTAATGAGCAGTTCTTC. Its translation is CASSQPTGTSGGARRNEQFF.